The 12 T cell receptor beta chains below come from one sample, sequenced in a study of blood T cell repertoires in COVID-19 (dated by TCRdb to the early 2020s). Libraries were built with the immunoSEQ multiplex PCR assay. TCRdb holds this immuneACCESS table with in-frame rearrangements only. Some clones are missing; in checked studies, unresolved V genes explain under half, and the rest has no known cause. This sample holds around 320,000 clones; around 92% were observed only once. The ten largest clones take up 2.5% to 3% of the sample. Sequenced sample: PBMCs or T cells enriched from blood (not recorded which). These receptors all come from a woman in her 50s who had been exposed to COVID-19.

CDR3 amino acids: CASSPGLAGGLTYEQYF. CDR3 nucleotides: TGCGCCAGCAGCCCGGGACTAGCGGGGGGCCTTACCTACGAGCAGTACTTC. The V and J genes are TRBV5-1 and TRBJ2-7, with TRBD2 matching over 15 bases. With V trimmed by 4 bases and J by 2 bases, 7 bases remained unmatched. The CDR3 extends over 17 amino acids. The germline gives CDR1 SGHRS, CDR2 YFSETQ.

This clone was found once. This chain joins TRBV5-1 and TRBJ2-2; 10 bases are a match to TRBD2. V shed 4 bases, J shed 7 bases, and the junction held 13 bases outside the gene matches. The CDR3 consists of 17 residues. Germline V gives CDR1 SGHRS, CDR2 YFSETQ. CDR3 amino acids: CASSPGGSGGADGELFF. CDR3 nucleotides: TGCGCCAGCAGCCCAGGAGGCAGCGGGGGGGCCGACGGGGAGCTGTTTTTT. Full variable domain (missing parts from reference TRBV5-1 and TRBJ2-2): KAGVTQTPRYLIKTRGQQVTLSCSPISGHRSVSWYQQTPGQGLQFLFEYFSETQRNKGNFPGRFSGRQFSNSRSEMNVSTLELGDSALYLCASSPGGSGGADGELFFGEGSRLTVL.

This clone came up a few times. The chain employs TRBV19 and TRBJ2-7; D uncertain. The CDR3 has 16 amino acids. Per the germline V gene, CDR1 is LNHDA and CDR2 is SQIVND (reference sequence). V was pared by 5 bases and J by 1 base, with 18 bases between. This CDR3 reads CASSLKASAVSYEQYF. The CDR3 DNA reads as TGTGCCAGTAGTCTAAAAGCCTCGGCGGTGTCCTACGAGCAGTACTTC.

The genes are TRBV10-3 and TRBJ2-1; tentative D call: TRBD1 (6 bases). From germline, CDR1 is ENHRY and CDR2 SYGVKD. This CDR3 comprises 17 residues. The V end was cut by 6 bases, the J end by 8 bases, with 26 bases between. The CDR3 region is CAIRSSLTGWTQDEQFF. CDR3 nucleotide sequence: TGTGCCATCAGATCTTCCCTGACAGGTTGGACGCAGGATGAGCAGTTCTTC.

The CDR3 here is CASSLAGQGVSDTF. Written as DNA, the CDR3 is TGTGCCAGCAGCCTTGCGGGACAGGGGGTCAGTGACACCTTC. V and J are TRBV3-1 (or the pseudogene TRBV3-2) and TRBJ1-2; 11 nucleotides match TRBD1. CDR1 is LGHDT, CDR2 YNNKEL, per germline (reference sequence). The CDR3 is 14 residues long. V gave up 4 bases and J gave up 12 bases; unmatched junction bases: 10.

This clone was detected once. The rearrangement links TRBV2 to TRBJ1-5; 8 bases match TRBD1. CDR3 size: 18 residues. Germline assignment: CDR1 SNHLY and CDR2 FYNNEI. J lost 2 bases, V lost 6 bases, and 15 bases had no gene match. CDR3 in DNA: TGTGCCAGCAGCCGGGCACAAGAAGACAGGGGTGGCAATCAGCCCCAGCATTTT. Translation: CASSRAQEDRGGNQPQHF. The full variable domain, in which reference TRBV2 and TRBJ1-5 provide the parts outside the CDR3, is EPEVTQTPSHQVTQMGQEVILRCVPISNHLYFYWYRQILGQKVEFLVSFYNNEISEKSEIFDDQFSVERPDGSNFTLKIRSTKLEDSAMYFCASSRAQEDRGGNQPQHFGDGTRLSIL.

The table lists this clone with a count of one. The V call is TRBV27, the J call TRBJ2-3; TRBD2 matches at 8 bases. Trimming removed 3 bases from V and 2 bases from J; junction bases left unmatched: 10. CDR1 and CDR2 (germline): MNHEY, SMNVEV (reference sequence). The CDR3 runs 17 residues. CDR3 nucleotide sequence: TGTGCCAGCAGTTTGGCGGGGGGCAACTCCTACACAGATACGCAGTATTTT. It codes for CASSLAGGNSYTDTQYF.

This clone was seen a handful of times. V is TRBV2 and J is TRBJ2-2, with D possibly TRBD2 on 6 matching bases. The CDR3 totals 15 residues. From germline, CDR1 is SNHLY and CDR2 FYNNEI. Trimming cost V 6 bases and J 5 bases, with 16 bases left between them. The CDR3 protein is CASRLTGDATGELFF. DNA for the CDR3: TGTGCCAGCAGGCTGACGGGGGATGCTACCGGGGAGCTGTTTTTT.

This clone was observed once. CDR3 protein: CASSLVGGDTEAFF. CDR3 nucleotide sequence: TGTGCCAGCAGCTTAGTGGGCGGGGACACTGAAGCTTTCTTT. V usage is TRBV11-2 and J usage is TRBJ1-1; no reliable D call. This CDR3 has 14 residues. V was trimmed by 1 base and J by 3 bases, leaving 9 bases between them. The germline V gene encodes CDR1 SGHAT and CDR2 FQNNGV.

The chain uses TRBV3-1 (or the pseudogene TRBV3-2) and TRBJ2-1, with 11 positions matching TRBD2. Germline lookup yields CDR1 LGHDT and CDR2 YNNKEL (reference sequence). With V trimmed by 4 bases and J by 7 bases, 12 bases remained unmatched. This CDR3 comprises 17 residues. Here the CDR3 DNA reads TGTGCCAGCAGCCGGAGATCTAGCGGGGGGCCCTGGAATGAGCAGTTCTTC. This gives the protein CASSRRSSGGPWNEQFF.

The chain uses TRBV5-5 and TRBJ1-4; 9 bases map to TRBD1. Per the germline V gene, CDR1 is SGHKS and CDR2 is YYEKEE (reference sequence). The CDR3 has 15 amino acids. V gave up 5 bases and J gave up 7 bases; unmatched junction bases: 9. DNA for the CDR3: TGTGCCAGCAGGGCGCCGGGACAGGGTCGTGAAAAACTGTTTTTT. Its protein is CASRAPGQGREKLFF.

The genes are TRBV24-1 and TRBJ2-5; TRBD2 aligns across 7 bases. CDR1 and CDR2 from the germline V gene are KGHDR and SFDVKD. The CDR3 spans 16 residues. The trim removed 1 base at V and 5 bases at J, leaving 9 bases unmatched. The CDR3 DNA reads TGTGCCACCAGTGATTTTCCTAGGGCGGGGGTCGAGACCCAGTACTTC. Translating gives CATSDFPRAGVETQYF.